A selection of T cell receptor beta chains follows, all from one sample in a study of PD-1 blockade in classical Hodgkin lymphoma. The table came from immunoSEQ multiplex PCR; TCRdb's copy has only in-frame clones and leaves some out. The sample has 2,000 to 2,500 clones, about 85% seen once. Sequencing was performed on peripheral blood mononuclear cells (PBMCs), taken at baseline. The receptors were sampled from a human donor with classical Hodgkin lymphoma. The CDR3 runs from the conserved cysteine through the conserved F or W. A D gene is named only where the DNA matches it firmly. Where a row states a size, it is once, few, many or the class of an expanded clone; other rows omit it.

clone_size,v_call,cdr3_length,j_call,d_call,cdr3_nt,cdr3_aa
once,TRBV29-1,14,TRBJ2-3,-,TGCAGCGTTGAACGGGGGATTGGCACAGATACGCAGTATTTT,CSVERGIGTDTQYF
-,TRBV15,19,TRBJ1-2,TRBD1,TGTGCCACCAGCGCATCTCCGGGACAGGGGGCCGGTAGGAACTATGGCTACACCTTC,CATSASPGQGAGRNYGYTF
once,TRBV18,14,TRBJ2-2,-,TGTGCCAGCTCACCGAAGGGAGCTAGCGGGGAGCTGTTTTTT,CASSPKGASGELFF
-,TRBV4-3,16,TRBJ1-4,-,TGCGCCAGCAGCCAAGTAAGCAGGGCAACTAATGAAAAACTGTTTTTT,CASSQVSRATNEKLFF
-,TRBV11-1,15,TRBJ2-7,TRBD2,TGTGCCAGCAGTTCCTTCCAGCGGGAGGGCAAGGAGCAGTACTTC,CASSSFQREGKEQYF
once,TRBV13,13,TRBJ2-7,-,TGTGCCAGCAGCCTGGGACTCCGCTACGAGCAGTACTTC,CASSLGLRYEQYF
-,TRBV13,15,TRBJ2-7,-,TGTGCCAGCAGCTTAGGGACAGCGAGCTCCTACGAGCAGTACTTC,CASSLGTASSYEQYF
-,TRBV14,13,TRBJ2-4,TRBD2,TGTGCCAGCAGCCCGGTGGGGGGGAACATTCAGTACTTC,CASSPVGGNIQYF
-,TRBV7-9,16,TRBJ2-5,-,TGTGCCAGCAGCTTAACCGAACTCCGCCTCCAAGAGACCCAGTACTTC,CASSLTELRLQETQYF
-,TRBV9,16,TRBJ1-2,TRBD1,TGTGCCAGCAGCGTAGGCAGGACAGGGAGGCACTATGGCTACACCTTC,CASSVGRTGRHYGYTF
-,TRBV6-5,14,TRBJ2-7,TRBD1,TGTGCCAGCAGTGAAACAGGGGCCACCTACGAGCAGTACTTC,CASSETGATYEQYF
-,TRBV18,15,TRBJ2-2,-,TGTGCCAGCTCGGCCGGGACAACGAACACCGGGGAGCTGTTTTTT,CASSAGTTNTGELFF
-,TRBV5-1,15,TRBJ2-3,-,TGCGCCAGCAGCCCCGCGAGGGTGCGCACAGATACGCAGTATTTT,CASSPARVRTDTQYF
-,TRBV19,12,TRBJ1-2,-,TGTGCCAGTAGTATAGGGGACATCCCAAAGATCTTC,CASSIGDIPKIF
-,TRBV5-6,15,TRBJ2-2,-,TGTGCCAGCAGCTTGGGCGCAGGGCGAACCGGGGAGCTGTTTTTT,CASSLGAGRTGELFF
-,TRBV19,13,TRBJ2-5,TRBD1,TGTGCCAGTAGAGGGACAGGGCAAGAGACCCAGTACTTC,CASRGTGQETQYF
-,TRBV29-1,13,TRBJ1-1,-,TGCAGCGTTGAATCGGGACAGAACACTGAAGCTTTCTTT,CSVESGQNTEAFF
once,TRBV9,15,TRBJ1-5,-,TGTGCCAGCAGCGTACAGGGGCTAATAAATCAGCCCCAGCATTTT,CASSVQGLINQPQHF
-,TRBV7-2,15,TRBJ2-6,-,TGTGCCAGCAGCTTAGGGGGTACTGGGGCCAACGTCCTGACTTTC,CASSLGGTGANVLTF
-,TRBV4-1,13,TRBJ2-1,-,TGCGCCAGCAGCCAAGGGGTGGAGAATGAGCAGTTCTTC,CASSQGVENEQFF
once,TRBV5-1,19,TRBJ2-1,-,TGCGCCAGCAGCTTGGACAGGGGGGGCTACCTATCTACCTACAATGAGCAGTTCTTC,CASSLDRGGYLSTYNEQFF
few,TRBV7-6,15,TRBJ1-1,TRBD1,TGTGCCAGCAGTCTCCCGGGACAGTTGAACACTGAAGCTTTCTTT,CASSLPGQLNTEAFF
-,TRBV10-3,13,TRBJ2-7,-,TGTGCCATCAGTGAGGACAATACCTACGAGCAGTACTTC,CAISEDNTYEQYF
-,TRBV6-5,15,TRBJ1-2,TRBD1,TGTGCCAGCTACACAGGGGGCGCTGGATCATATGGCTACACCTTC,CASYTGGAGSYGYTF
once,TRBV15,16,TRBJ2-1,-,TGTGCCACCAGCAATGATCCGGGGTCGAACTACAATGAGCAGTTCTTC,CATSNDPGSNYNEQFF
-,TRBV6-6,15,TRBJ2-2,TRBD2,TGTGCCAGCAGGCCCCGGGGACTAGGGGCCGGGGAGCTGTTTTTT,CASRPRGLGAGELFF
-,TRBV5-5,14,TRBJ2-3,TRBD2,TGTGCCAGCAGCCCGGAGCGGGAGTCATATACGCAGTATTTT,CASSPERESYTQYF
-,TRBV30,15,TRBJ1-2,TRBD1,TGTGCCTGGAGTGTACAAGGACAGGGGGTCTATGGCTACACCTTC,CAWSVQGQGVYGYTF
-,TRBV2,15,TRBJ1-3,-,TGTGCCAGCAGTGAAAGAGTATTCTCTGGAAACACCATATATTTT,CASSERVFSGNTIYF
-,TRBV4-3,18,TRBJ2-3,TRBD2,TGCGCCAGCAGCCTGGGACTAGCGGGGAGTTCGGTTGGAGATACGCAGTATTTT,CASSLGLAGSSVGDTQYF
-,TRBV2,15,TRBJ1-2,-,TGTGCCAGCAGTGAAGCGCTTCCAGGGGAGGGCGGCTACACCTTC,CASSEALPGEGGYTF
-,TRBV6-1,18,TRBJ1-6,TRBD1,TGTGCCAGCAGTGCCACCAGGGGGAGCTGGAAGCCGGGATCACCCCTCCACTTT,CASSATRGSWKPGSPLHF
-,TRBV6-4,16,TRBJ2-7,TRBD2,TGTGCCAGCAGTGACACTTGGACTAGCGGGAGTTACGAGCAGTACTTC,CASSDTWTSGSYEQYF
-,TRBV18,14,TRBJ1-2,TRBD1,TGTGCCACAACAGGGGGCGGACGTTACGGTGGCTACACCTTC,CATTGGGRYGGYTF
-,TRBV9,12,TRBJ2-2,-,TGTGCCAGCAGCGTCGATGTCGGGGAGCTGTTTTTT,CASSVDVGELFF
-,TRBV18,15,TRBJ2-1,-,TGTGCCAGCTCACCGGGGTTCAGCTCCTACAATGAGCAGTTCTTC,CASSPGFSSYNEQFF
once,TRBV5-6,16,TRBJ1-4,TRBD1,TGTGCCAGCAGCTTGGGAAGGACAGGGTGGCATGAAAAACTGTTTTTT,CASSLGRTGWHEKLFF
-,TRBV14,16,TRBJ2-3,-,TGTGCCAGCAGCCAAGGGGTTAGCGGCAACACAGATACGCAGTATTTT,CASSQGVSGNTDTQYF
-,TRBV7-9,13,TRBJ1-1,-,TGTGCCAGCAGCGAGAGTAGGGTACTCCGGGCTTTCTTT,CASSESRVLRAFF
once,TRBV29-1,14,TRBJ2-1,TRBD2,TGCAGCGTTGAGGGGGGGACCTCCTACAATGAGCAGTTCTTC,CSVEGGTSYNEQFF
-,TRBV5-1,15,TRBJ2-7,TRBD2,TGCGCCAGCAGCCCTCGGGGGGGTGCCAACTACGAGCAGTACTTC,CASSPRGGANYEQYF
-,TRBV2,20,TRBJ2-1,TRBD2,TGTGCCAGCAGTGAAAGCCCCTGGAGACTAGCGGGAGTCGGCTACAATGAGCAGTTCTTC,CASSESPWRLAGVGYNEQFF